This T cell receptor beta chain comes out of a study of shared clonotypes between healthy human individuals (dated by TCRdb to about 2020). For the wider study: A couple of women and a few men aged 18 to 49 years were included in the cohort. For each donor, CD4 naive and CD4 memory were each run on three plates, CD8 naive on two plates, and CD8 memory on one plate. To estimate repertoire size and how much clonotypes are shared between individuals, the study performed deep sequencing of blood TCR repertoires from five healthy adults. Different laboratories and diverse techniques were used to prepare libraries and sequence TCR repertoires, to increase sequencing depth and limit assay-specific biases. Between about 0.8 and 9 billion PBMCs per donor were obtained by leukapheresis.

Using the deep immunoSEQ assay, TCR CDR3 regions were amplified from genomic DNA by multiplex PCR. Genomic DNA extracted from each cell subset was distributed evenly over all wells of several immunoSEQ 96-well plates, and each plate served as one replicate. For sorted subsets, each replicate PCR was loaded with about 0.2 ug genomic DNA, equivalent to roughly 30,000 T cell genomes. The purified libraries were quantified using a Qubit 3.0 fluorometer, sized with a Bioanalyzer 2100, and then quantified again using the KAPA Library Quantification kit. Every immunoSEQ 96-well plate was sequenced on a separate single-read 150-cycle Illumina NextSeq 550 flow cell. On the authors' methods: Because the immunoSEQ output held only junctional sequences and lacked quality scores, the filtering could not match the filtering applied to full-length reads. Sequences were annotated with PyIR, a Python wrapper for IgBLAST v1.9, and V/J genes and CDR3 were assigned using IMGT germline references. Reads were filtered out if the reads had weak V/J assignments (E-value above 1e-6), no CDR3, stop codons, out-of-frame junctions, or ambiguous translated residues. V3J clonotypes were defined as sequences sharing the same inferred V gene, J gene, and CDR3 amino acid sequence. Percentage overlap between repertoires was computed as shared unique clonotypes divided by the size of the smaller repertoire. RTK rarefaction, the Chao1 estimator, and Recon v2.1 estimates of unobserved clonotypes were used to assess repertoire richness. OLGA was used to compute generation probabilities for all TCRbeta clonotypes that the gDNA method yielded from a few donors. TCRdb mirrors the immuneACCESS table, restricted to in-frame sequences. Some clones are absent from its copies; in checked studies, under half trace to an unresolved V gene, and the reason for the others is unknown. V, J and clone size were drawn from that table, and D and trimming were deduced from the DNA. The sample table records 2 million to 3 million clones; 85% to 95% of these occur just once. Together, the top ten hold roughly 0.13% of the sample.

Overall results and qualifications from the work: Compared with non-shared clonotypes, clonotypes shared by all four sorted-subset donors had higher generation probabilities. Naive subsets generally had larger estimated clonotype richness than memory subsets. Sampling was restricted to blood, and TCR repertoires in tissues likely differ from the TCR repertoires found in blood. Across several donors, approximately 4.6% of naive CD4, roughly 3.4% of naive CD8, about 2.3% of memory CD4, and about 0.44% of memory CD8 clonotypes were shared. Rarefaction of sorted-subset datasets indicated incomplete sequencing despite the large sequencing depth. Pairwise subsampling indicated that sequencing depth was expected to affect the degree of clonotype sharing among donors. The small number of donors limited the genetic and exposure-history diversity represented.

Healthy HIV-negative adults with no recently reported acute infections or vaccinations were included as donors. All donors were Caucasian adults living in Nashville, Tennessee, USA. CD4+ T cells were enriched by magnetic negative selection; naive cells were then positively selected on CD45RA, and the negative fraction formed the memory subset. After blood collection by leukapheresis, PBMCs were isolated using Ficoll-Histopaque density gradient centrifugation and then cryopreserved in the vapor phase of liquid nitrogen. Analytical flow cytometry was used to check the purity and quantity of every magnetically sorted T cell population. Genomic DNA was isolated from every sorted fraction and measured by UV absorbance on a Nanodrop 2000c. In the case of this clone: Its recognized antigen is unknown. There are no base qualities to consult, and no much larger clone falls within one base.

CDR1 is given as KGHSH and CDR2 as LQKENI, both from the germline V gene. V is reduced by 6 bases and J by 0 bases, leaving a spacing of 8 bases between them. Measured from the cysteine to the phenylalanine, the CDR3 is 13 residues long. Only the CDR3 part of the read is kept: 39 bases, read in frame from the first base. The rearrangement combines TRBV18 with TRBJ1-2; the D gene is not confidently resolved. Sequencing used naive CD4+ T cells sorted from blood. Read against the paper, the sample's cell subset or site label means: CD45RA+ positively selected. This TCR was recovered from a man aged 18 to 30 in good health. CDR3 loop: CASSMTANYGYTF. The nucleotides are TGTGCCAGCTCGATGACTGCTAACTATGGCTACACCTTC.